The rows below give T cell receptor beta chains drawn from one sample of a study of beta chain features in type 1 diabetes. The repertoire was sequenced with immunoSEQ multiplex PCR; TCRdb's copy has only in-frame clones and lacks some. The data contain around 13,000 clones, about half of them singletons. The source material was stem cell memory CD4+ T cells from blood. The receptors shown here come from a man between 18 and 35 years old in good health. Each CDR3 is given with its conserved first and last residue. Each record gives: V gene, J gene, D gene, clone size, CDR3 protein, CDR3 DNA. The D gene is left open where the match is weak. Clone size is given for some rows only: seen once, a few or many times, or a class if the clone is expanded.

TRBV27	TRBJ2-2	TRBD1	.	CASSRTGSTGELFF	TGTGCCAGCAGTAGGACAGGCAGCACCGGGGAGCTGTTTTTT
TRBV30	TRBJ1-5	.	.	CAWSDIYSNQPQHF	TGTGCCTGGAGCGACATCTATAGCAATCAGCCCCAGCATTTT
TRBV10-1	TRBJ2-2	TRBD1	.	CASSGTGADTGELFF	TGCGCCAGCTCCGGGACAGGGGCCGACACCGGGGAGCTGTTTTTT
TRBV9	TRBJ1-2	.	.	CASSEDGGYGYTF	TGTGCCAGCAGCGAGGACGGAGGCTATGGCTACACCTTC
TRBV5-4	TRBJ2-7	.	.	CASSLNANKVYEQYF	TGTGCCAGCAGCTTGAATGCTAATAAAGTCTACGAGCAGTACTTC
TRBV5-1	TRBJ1-4	.	.	CASSQQGIEHEKLFF	TGCGCCAGCAGCCAACAGGGTATTGAGCATGAAAAACTGTTTTTT
TRBV4-2	TRBJ1-3	.	.	CASSQEVGGGSGNTIYF	TGTGCCAGCAGCCAAGAAGTGGGAGGGGGCTCTGGAAACACCATATATTTT
TRBV25-1	TRBJ1-4	TRBD1	few	CASRGQGAWEKLFF	TGTGCCAGCAGGGGACAGGGCGCTTGGGAAAAACTGTTTTTT
TRBV7-2	TRBJ2-3	.	.	CASSLGKLADTQYF	TGTGCCAGCAGCTTGGGCAAATTGGCAGATACGCAGTATTTT
TRBV5-4	TRBJ2-5	TRBD1	.	CASSLGGGAGETQYF	TGTGCCAGCAGCTTGGGAGGGGGCGCAGGAGAGACCCAGTACTTC
TRBV7-2	TRBJ2-3	TRBD2	few	CASSWGLAGGTDTQYF	TGTGCCAGCAGCTGGGGACTAGCGGGGGGAACAGATACGCAGTATTTT
TRBV18	TRBJ1-1	TRBD1	few	CASSPGQGVLNTEAFF	TGTGCCAGCTCACCCGGACAGGGGGTGCTGAACACTGAAGCTTTCTTT
TRBV7-6	TRBJ2-7	.	.	CASSLAAAASYEQYF	TGTGCCAGCAGCTTAGCCGCGGCAGCGTCCTACGAGCAGTACTTC
TRBV6-1	TRBJ2-7	.	.	CASSPLRSSYEQYF	TGTGCCAGCAGCCCTCTCAGAAGCTCCTACGAGCAGTACTTC
TRBV27	TRBJ1-6	.	once	CASSLLVRAGAPPFYNSPLHF	TGTGCCAGCAGTTTATTGGTTCGGGCAGGGGCTCCTCCTTTCTATAATTCACCCCTCCACTTT
TRBV18	TRBJ2-5	.	few	CASSPFWEETQYF	TGTGCCAGCTCACCATTTTGGGAGGAGACCCAGTACTTC
TRBV9	TRBJ2-1	TRBD2	once	CASSVASTIGLAVRNEQFF	TGTGCCAGCAGCGTAGCTTCCACCATCGGACTAGCGGTCCGCAATGAGCAGTTCTTC
TRBV14	TRBJ2-6	TRBD2	.	CASSRLPTSGWANVLTF	TGTGCCAGCAGCCGACTACCGACTAGCGGGTGGGCCAACGTCCTGACTTTC
TRBV18	TRBJ1-1	.	few	CASSPPSLNTEAFF	TGTGCCAGCTCACCACCGAGTCTGAACACTGAAGCTTTCTTT
TRBV6-6	TRBJ2-7	TRBD2	.	CASSYGGGSYEQYF	TGTGCCAGCAGTTACGGCGGGGGGTCCTACGAGCAGTACTTC
TRBV28	TRBJ2-3	.	.	CASTHPTGPSTDTQYF	TGTGCCAGCACCCATCCGACAGGACCCAGCACAGATACGCAGTATTTT
TRBV10-3	TRBJ2-7	.	few	CATHSRDSSYEQYF	TGTGCCACCCATTCCCGGGACTCCTCCTACGAGCAGTACTTC
TRBV19	TRBJ1-6	.	.	CASADGRESPLHF	TGTGCCAGTGCCGATGGGAGGGAATCACCCCTCCACTTT
TRBV19	TRBJ2-7	TRBD1	.	CASRRRDRDSYEQYF	TGTGCCAGTAGGCGCCGGGACAGGGACTCCTACGAGCAGTACTTC
TRBV21-1	TRBJ2-7	.	few	CASSIGQKPYEQYF	TGTGCCAGTAGCATTGGACAGAAACCCTACGAGCAGTACTTC
TRBV4-1	TRBJ2-5	TRBD2	few	CASSRMLAGGPETQYF	TGCGCCAGCAGCCGAATGTTAGCGGGGGGGCCAGAGACCCAGTACTTC
TRBV9	TRBJ2-1	TRBD2	.	CASSVGLAAVPNYNEQFF	TGTGCCAGCAGCGTGGGACTAGCGGCGGTTCCTAATTACAATGAGCAGTTCTTC
TRBV18	TRBJ1-4	.	.	CASSPFRPDSEMKNCFF	.